This entry features one TCR beta chain sequence. These data originate in a study of blood T cell repertoires in COVID-19. All enrollees were about 18 to 89 years old and from about 24 US areas. Cohort placement rested on clinical history that participants reported themselves. Among Cohort 3 donors, those recovered had two negative PCRs, clearance, or symptom resolution. As originally analysed: Amplification from reference gene primers served as the basis for estimated nucleated cell counts. Sequencing used immunoSEQ multiplex PCR; TCRdb keeps in-frame clones, though not all of them. The V and J calls and clone size come from that table; D and trimming were worked out from the DNA. The data contain about 320,000 clones, roughly 85% of them singletons. The CDR3 has 15 amino acids. Trimming cost V 3 bases and J 3 bases, with 12 bases left between them. Germline V lookup: CDR1 MDHEN, CDR2 SYDVKM.

The chain couples TRBV28 to TRBJ2-1, with D tentatively TRBD1 (5 bases). The source is a woman in her 30s who had recovered from COVID-19. Sequencing input: PBMCs or T cells enriched from blood (not recorded which). The CDR3 DNA is TGTGCCAGCAGTTTCCCAGACAGAAACTACAATGAGCAGTTCTTC. This gives the protein CASSFPDRNYNEQFF.